This T cell receptor (beta chain) was found in a study of blood T cell repertoires in COVID-19. Across the study: Italy, Spain and the United States were the sources of the convalescent and acute COVID-19 samples. From T cells, B-cell-depleted T cells, or PBMCs came the material, which was cDNA or gDNA.

Germline values: CDR1 SEHNR, CDR2 FQNEAQ (reference sequence). This CDR3 comprises 15 residues. V lost 8 bases, J lost 5 bases, and 19 bases lay in between. Original analysis: Amplification of reference gene primers provided the estimated nucleated cell counts. Repertoires were generated with immunoSEQ multiplex PCR, while TCRdb's copy carries only in-frame clones and drops some. V and J calls and clone size are those listed in that table; D and trimming were worked out from the DNA. This table has around 60,000 clones, around 88% appearing once. This TCR came from a human donor in a cohort sampled during active COVID-19. Sequenced material: peripheral blood. J is TRBJ2-1 and V is TRBV7-9; D might be TRBD1 (6 bases). The CDR3 DNA reads as TGTGCCAGCGAGACCGGACAGCTTCCCGACAATGAGCAGTTCTTC. This gives the protein CASETGQLPDNEQFF.